These 26 T cell receptor beta chains share one sample of origin, sequenced in a study of hypomethylating agent response in myelodysplastic syndrome. Libraries were prepared by immunoSEQ multiplex PCR; TCRdb keeps only in-frame clonotypes and omits some of them. The sample includes 5,500 to 6,500 clones, more than 80% of them seen just once. The sample consisted of bone marrow, taken before or after starting hypomethylating agent treatment for myelodysplastic syndrome (not recorded which). These receptors all stem from a human donor with myelodysplastic syndrome.

The rearrangement joins TRBV10-1 to TRBJ1-2, with a tentative D call TRBD1 (5 bases). The CDR3 covers 14 residues. V was shortened by 4 bases and J by 6 bases, with 15 bases between the two germline ends. Germline CDR1 is WNHNN and CDR2 is SYGVQD (reference sequence). CDR3 protein: CASSGTWGIDGYTF. The CDR3, as DNA: TGCGCCAGCAGTGGGACCTGGGGCATCGATGGCTACACCTTC.

The V gene is TRBV6-6, the J gene TRBJ1-2; 10 bases fit TRBD1. V shed 6 bases, J shed 8 bases, and the junction held 9 bases outside the gene matches. This CDR3 comprises 14 residues. CDR1 and CDR2 (germline): MNHNY, SVGAGI (reference sequence). CDR3 nucleotides: TGTGCCAGCAGCTCCTCCGGGACAGGGGAAGGCTACACCTTC. This codes for CASSSSGTGEGYTF.

This clone was detected only once. The chain recombines TRBV7-7 with TRBJ2-3; TRBD2 is a possible D gene (5 bases). Germline CDR1 SSHAT, CDR2 FNYEAQ (reference sequence). This CDR3 comprises 15 residues. The ends were cut back, 2 bases at V and 0 bases at J, with 9 bases in the middle. CDR3 amino acids: CASSLSGLSTDTQYF. DNA for the CDR3: TGTGCCAGCAGCTTATCGGGGTTGAGCACAGATACGCAGTATTTT.

This sequence joins TRBV12-5 and TRBJ2-2; tentatively, D is TRBD1 (6 bases). The germline V gene encodes CDR1 LGHNT and CDR2 FRNRAP. The ends were cut back, 3 bases at V and 6 bases at J, with 11 bases in the middle. There are 14 residues in the CDR3. DNA of the CDR3: TGTGCTAGTGGTTTAGAGTCAGGGGCCGGGGAGCTGTTTTTT. Amino acids: CASGLESGAGELFF.

The rearrangement links TRBV7-2 to TRBJ2-3; D call uncertain. Germline CDR1 reads SGHTA; CDR2 reads FQGNSA. This CDR3 has 12 amino acids. The V end lost 5 bases, the J end lost 2 bases, and 5 bases lay between the germline ends. Written as DNA, the CDR3 is TGTGCCAGCAGCCCCCCCACAGATACGCAGTATTTT. It codes for CASSPPTDTQYF.

The chain couples TRBV19 to TRBJ2-7; TRBD1 matches 8 bases. Germline CDR1 reads LNHDA; CDR2 reads SQIVND (reference sequence). This CDR3 region has 14 residues. J gave up 4 bases and V 4 bases, and 6 bases lay outside the gene matches. CDR3 coding DNA: TGTGCCAGTAGTACCGGACAGGGCCCTTACGAGCAGTACTTC. Residues: CASSTGQGPYEQYF.

This rearrangement joins TRBV29-1 to TRBJ2-1; D not resolved. The CDR3 spans 13 residues. Per germline, CDR1 SQVTM and CDR2 ANQGSEA. With 5 bases removed from V and 7 bases from J, the gap between germline ends came to 15 bases. Here the CDR3 DNA reads TGCAGCGTTTTAATAGGGAATACAAATGAGCAGTTCTTC. The encoded protein is CSVLIGNTNEQFF.

In its sample, this clone ranks as medium-sized. The J gene is TRBJ2-1, the V gene TRBV6-6; D unresolved. This CDR3 has 14 amino acids. CDR1 and CDR2 from the germline V gene are MNHNY and SVGAGI (reference sequence). V lost 2 bases and J 4 bases, leaving 9 bases between the germline ends. The CDR3 sequence is CASSYNGAYNEQFF. The CDR3 DNA reads as TGTGCCAGCAGTTACAACGGAGCGTACAATGAGCAGTTCTTC.

The V and J genes are TRBV5-6 and TRBJ2-7; no clear D. The CDR3 sequence is 14 residues long. The germline V gene has CDR1 SGHDT and CDR2 YYEEEE. Trimming removed 7 bases at V and 5 bases at J, with 19 bases between. The CDR3 region is CASSLLTVGHEQYF. Here the CDR3 DNA reads TGTGCCAGCTCACTATTAACCGTCGGGCACGAGCAGTACTTC.

This clone was seen just once. The V and J genes are TRBV9 and TRBJ2-3; the match to TRBD2 covers 12 bases. Germline V lookup: CDR1 SGDLS, CDR2 YYNGEE. The CDR3 contains 16 residues. V trimming: 2 bases; J trimming: 6 bases; junction bases outside the gene matches: 7. The CDR3 DNA reads as TGTGCCAGCAGCGTGCAACTAGCGGGGGGACCGGATACGCAGTATTTT. Amino acid sequence: CASSVQLAGGPDTQYF. The entire variable domain, with the rest obtained from reference TRBV9 and TRBJ2-3, is as follows: DSGVTQTPKHLITATGQRVTLRCSPRSGDLSVYWYQQSLDQGLQFLIQYYNGEERAKGNILERFSAQQFPDLHSELNLSSLELGDSALYFCASSVQLAGGPDTQYFGPGTRLTVL.

The chain combines TRBV11-2 with TRBJ2-5; D is possibly TRBD2 (6 bases). The V end lost 1 base, the J end lost 4 bases, and 10 bases lay between the germline ends. The CDR3 length is 14 residues. CDR1 SGHAT and CDR2 FQNNGV come from the germline V gene. The CDR3, as DNA: TGTGCCAGCAGCTTAGGCCCCGGGAGAGAGACCCAGTACTTC. Translation gives CASSLGPGRETQYF.

The chain links TRBV19 to TRBJ1-5; D not resolved. In germline, CDR1 is LNHDA, CDR2 SQIVND (reference sequence). The CDR3 loop spans 15 amino acids. Trimming took off 1 base at V and 4 bases at J, with 11 bases between the two ends. The CDR3 region is CASSIGWATNQPQHF. DNA for the CDR3: TGTGCCAGTAGTATAGGGTGGGCGACTAATCAGCCCCAGCATTTT.

Notes on this clone: The identical CDR3 is also encoded by other nucleotide sequences in the sample. The chain is built from TRBV9 and TRBJ1-5; no clear D. Trimming took 0 bases from V and 2 from J, leaving 6 bases between them. The CDR3 has 14 amino acids. Germline V gene sequence: CDR1 SGDLS, CDR2 YYNGEE. The DNA for the CDR3 is TGTGCCAGCAGCGTAGGTAGCGGCAATCAGCCCCAGCATTTT. It yields the protein CASSVGSGNQPQHF.

The chain has TRBV7-9 and TRBJ1-5; no firm D call. V dropped 3 bases and J dropped 4 bases, with 4 bases sitting between them. The CDR3 is 12 amino acids. Per the germline V gene, CDR1 is SEHNR and CDR2 is FQNEAQ (reference sequence). The CDR3 is CASSFGNQPQHF. Here the CDR3 DNA reads TGTGCCAGCAGCTTCGGTAATCAGCCCCAGCATTTT.

The gene calls are TRBV20-1 and TRBJ2-3; D is unresolved. V lost 3 bases to trimming and J lost 4 bases, with 5 bases between them. Germline V gene data show CDR1 as DFQATT and CDR2 as SNEGSKA (reference sequence). The CDR3 contains 11 residues. The chain's CDR3 is CSARWADTQYF. As DNA, the CDR3 is TGCAGTGCTAGGTGGGCAGATACGCAGTATTTT.

This CDR3 reads CASSLSTGELFF. CDR3 nucleotide sequence: TGTGCCAGCAGCTTAAGCACCGGGGAGCTGTTTTTT. The J gene is TRBJ2-2, the V gene TRBV5-4; D unresolved. CDR1 and CDR2 from the germline V gene are SGHNT and YYREEE (reference sequence). The V end was cut by 2 bases, the J end by 4 bases, with 3 bases between. The CDR3 totals 12 residues.

The chain recombines TRBV6-1 with TRBJ1-1; 7 nucleotides align to TRBD1. This CDR3 comprises 13 residues. Germline CDR1 MNHNS, CDR2 SASEGT. V trimming: 5 bases; J trimming: 5 bases; junction bases outside the gene matches: 5. The CDR3 region has the DNA TGTGCCAGCAGTAAACAGGGGTGGACTGAAGCTTTCTTT. This codes for CASSKQGWTEAFF.

The rearrangement links TRBV27 to TRBJ1-1, with D perhaps matching TRBD1 (6 bases). Germline V gene lookup returns CDR1 MNHEY and CDR2 SMNVEV (reference sequence). The CDR3 has 15 amino acids. V gave up 2 bases and J gave up 0 bases, with 10 bases separating them. The CDR3 sequence is CASSLGTRLNTEAFF. The CDR3 region has the DNA TGTGCCAGCAGTTTAGGGACACGGTTGAACACTGAAGCTTTCTTT.

The chain has TRBV21-1 and TRBJ2-5; the DNA was not used to check the table's D call, TRBD2. TRBV21-1 is designated a pseudogene. The CDR3 consists of 16 residues. CDR3 in DNA: TGTGCCAGCAGCCCAACCGGGACTCGAAGCATTGGGACCCAGTACTTC. Translation: CASSPTGTRSIGTQYF.

The V and J genes are TRBV6-6 and TRBJ2-3; either TRBD1 or TRBD2 may fit D (5 bases each). This CDR3 comprises 15 residues. The V end was cut by 6 bases, the J end by 1 base, with 14 bases between. The germline V gene has CDR1 MNHNY and CDR2 SVGAGI (reference sequence). The CDR3 region has the DNA TGTGCCAGCAGCCTCTCGGGGCGAGGCACAGATACGCAGTATTTT. Residues: CASSLSGRGTDTQYF.

This chain connects TRBV11-3 to TRBJ1-6; maybe TRBD1 (6 bases). This CDR3 comprises 16 residues. Germline CDR1 is SGHNT and CDR2 is YENEEA. The ends were cut back, 0 bases at V and 8 bases at J, with 14 bases in the middle. The CDR3 is CASSLDGGQIYSPLHF. CDR3 in DNA: TGTGCCAGCAGCTTAGATGGTGGACAGATTTATTCACCCCTCCACTTT.

This rearrangement joins TRBV10-2 to TRBJ1-2; 7 bases match TRBD1. CDR3 size: 13 residues. V lost 4 bases to trimming and J lost 4 bases; unmatched junction nucleotides: 3. Germline V gives CDR1 WSHSY, CDR2 SAAADI. This CDR3 reads CASSGDRVYGYTF. As DNA, the CDR3 is TGCGCCAGCAGTGGAGACAGGGTCTATGGCTACACCTTC.

This clone has more than one count but fewer than ten. The DNA for the CDR3 is TGTGCCAGTAGTATTCGCACCGGGGAGCTGTTTTTT. Its protein product is CASSIRTGELFF. The chain is built from TRBV19 and TRBJ2-2, with unresolved D. The CDR3 contains 12 residues. Germline V gene lookup returns CDR1 LNHDA and CDR2 SQIVND (reference sequence). The germline V and J ends were trimmed by 3 bases and 4 bases, with 3 bases remaining between them.

V and J are TRBV5-1 and TRBJ2-2; D gene unclear. The germline CDR1 and CDR2 sequences are SGHRS and YFSETQ. The length of the CDR3 is 16 residues. Trimming stripped 0 bases from V and 0 bases from J, with 9 bases between. CDR3 coding DNA: TGCGCCAGCAGCTTGGCCAATTTACCGAACACCGGGGAGCTGTTTTTT. Translated, it gives CASSLANLPNTGELFF.

This clone was seen just once. This chain uses TRBV18 with TRBJ1-5; weak D call: TRBD1 (5 bases). This CDR3 is built from 17 residues. V lost 3 bases to trimming and J lost 0 bases, with 15 bases between them. The germline CDR1 and CDR2 sequences are KGHSH and LQKENI. CDR3 coding DNA: TGTGCCAGCTCACCTTCCTTAAGGGACCGTAGCAATCAGCCCCAGCATTTT. It yields the protein CASSPSLRDRSNQPQHF.

The chain employs TRBV29-1 and TRBJ2-3; 9 bases match TRBD2. The V and J ends lost 7 bases and 0 bases, in that order; junction bases with no gene match: 5. The CDR3 has 14 residues. CDR1 is SQVTM, CDR2 ANQGSEA, per germline. This chain's CDR3 is CSAILAGSTDTQYF. In DNA, the CDR3 is TGCAGCGCAATCCTAGCGGGAAGCACAGATACGCAGTATTTT.